This T cell receptor beta chain appears in the sequencing data of a study of T-cell reconstitution after alpha-beta-depleted transplantation in children. Whole-study findings and limits: Where alpha-beta T cells came from about two months after transplant was reportedly several hundred expanded graft clones. Surviving thymic progenitors and recipient T cells were the source of high TCRbeta diversity at day 60 in some patients.

The TCRbeta library incorporated unique molecular identifiers. Each CDR3 protein is one row after TCRdb ran MiXCR on the PCR reads. The data contain about 240,000 distinct CDR3 sequences, about a quarter of them singletons. This clonotype has only a few counts. Its antigen is not known. The TCR comes from a girl aged 2 to 9 with Fanconi anemia, due to receive a stem cell transplant. Sequenced material: PBMCs, taken before TCRalphabeta/CD19-depleted stem cell transplant.

In DNA, the CDR3 is TGTGCCAGCAGCTTAAGTCCGACTTTCGGCGAGCAGTTCTTC. Translation gives CASSLSPTFGEQFF. The V and J genes are TRBV7-3 and TRBJ2-1; D ambiguous. The CDR3 contains 14 residues. Germline CDR1 is SGHTA and CDR2 is FQGTGA. Trimming stripped 1 base from V and 10 bases from J, with 14 bases between.